The clone carrying this T cell receptor (beta chain) is labeled as medium-sized. Its cognate antigen is unknown. Produced via immunoSEQ multiplex PCR; TCRdb's table is partial and in-frame only. This sample has more than 7,500 clones; approximately 53% occur once, and the top ten carry 15% to 20%. This sample is drawn from a study of tissue T cells after allogeneic stem cell transplantation. Regarding the study as a whole: Few T cell clones were shared across patients, but motif clusters showed tissue-specific shared signatures.

Source: tissue from the jejunum, taken at autopsy. This TCR was sampled from a female donor over 55 with lung cancer.

The DNA for the CDR3 is TGTGCCAGCAGCCATACATTATTGGAGACTGAAGCTTTCTTT. Translation gives CASSHTLLETEAFF. This chain joins TRBV3-1 (or the pseudogene TRBV3-2) and TRBJ1-1; unclear D gene. V shed 3 bases and J shed 5 bases, with 13 bases lying between them. CDR3 length equals 14 residues. Per the germline V gene, CDR1 is LGHDT and CDR2 is YNNKEL (reference sequence).